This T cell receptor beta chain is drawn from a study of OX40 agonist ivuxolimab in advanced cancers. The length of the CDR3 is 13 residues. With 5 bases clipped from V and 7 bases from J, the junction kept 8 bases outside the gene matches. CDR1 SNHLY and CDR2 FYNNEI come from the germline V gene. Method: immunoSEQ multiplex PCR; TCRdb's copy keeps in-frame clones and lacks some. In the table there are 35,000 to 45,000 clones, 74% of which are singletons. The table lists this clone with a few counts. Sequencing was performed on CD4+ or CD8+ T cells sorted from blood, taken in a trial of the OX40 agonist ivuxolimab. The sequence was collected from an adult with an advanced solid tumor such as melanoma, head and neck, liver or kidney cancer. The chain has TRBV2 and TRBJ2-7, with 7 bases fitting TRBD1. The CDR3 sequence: CASSQGQVREQYF. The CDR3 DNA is TGTGCCAGCAGTCAAGGACAGGTGCGGGAGCAGTACTTC. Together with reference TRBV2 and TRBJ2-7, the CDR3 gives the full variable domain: EPEVTQTPSHQVTQMGQEVILRCVPISNHLYFYWYRQILGQKVEFLVSFYNNEISEKSEIFDDQFSVERPDGSNFTLKIRSTKLEDSAMYFCASSQGQVREQYFGPGTRLTVT.